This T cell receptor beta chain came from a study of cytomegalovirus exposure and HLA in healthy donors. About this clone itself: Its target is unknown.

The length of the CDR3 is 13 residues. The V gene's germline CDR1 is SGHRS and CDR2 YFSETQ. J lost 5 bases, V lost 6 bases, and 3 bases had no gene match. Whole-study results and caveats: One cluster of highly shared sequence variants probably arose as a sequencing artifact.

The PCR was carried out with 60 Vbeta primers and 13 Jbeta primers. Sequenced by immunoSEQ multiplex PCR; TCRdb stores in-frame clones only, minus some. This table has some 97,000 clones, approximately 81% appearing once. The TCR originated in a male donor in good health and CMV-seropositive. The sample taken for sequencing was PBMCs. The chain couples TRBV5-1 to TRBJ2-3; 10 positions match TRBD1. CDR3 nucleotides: TGCGCCAGCAATGGACAGGGGGGAGATACGCAGTATTTT. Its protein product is CASNGQGGDTQYF.